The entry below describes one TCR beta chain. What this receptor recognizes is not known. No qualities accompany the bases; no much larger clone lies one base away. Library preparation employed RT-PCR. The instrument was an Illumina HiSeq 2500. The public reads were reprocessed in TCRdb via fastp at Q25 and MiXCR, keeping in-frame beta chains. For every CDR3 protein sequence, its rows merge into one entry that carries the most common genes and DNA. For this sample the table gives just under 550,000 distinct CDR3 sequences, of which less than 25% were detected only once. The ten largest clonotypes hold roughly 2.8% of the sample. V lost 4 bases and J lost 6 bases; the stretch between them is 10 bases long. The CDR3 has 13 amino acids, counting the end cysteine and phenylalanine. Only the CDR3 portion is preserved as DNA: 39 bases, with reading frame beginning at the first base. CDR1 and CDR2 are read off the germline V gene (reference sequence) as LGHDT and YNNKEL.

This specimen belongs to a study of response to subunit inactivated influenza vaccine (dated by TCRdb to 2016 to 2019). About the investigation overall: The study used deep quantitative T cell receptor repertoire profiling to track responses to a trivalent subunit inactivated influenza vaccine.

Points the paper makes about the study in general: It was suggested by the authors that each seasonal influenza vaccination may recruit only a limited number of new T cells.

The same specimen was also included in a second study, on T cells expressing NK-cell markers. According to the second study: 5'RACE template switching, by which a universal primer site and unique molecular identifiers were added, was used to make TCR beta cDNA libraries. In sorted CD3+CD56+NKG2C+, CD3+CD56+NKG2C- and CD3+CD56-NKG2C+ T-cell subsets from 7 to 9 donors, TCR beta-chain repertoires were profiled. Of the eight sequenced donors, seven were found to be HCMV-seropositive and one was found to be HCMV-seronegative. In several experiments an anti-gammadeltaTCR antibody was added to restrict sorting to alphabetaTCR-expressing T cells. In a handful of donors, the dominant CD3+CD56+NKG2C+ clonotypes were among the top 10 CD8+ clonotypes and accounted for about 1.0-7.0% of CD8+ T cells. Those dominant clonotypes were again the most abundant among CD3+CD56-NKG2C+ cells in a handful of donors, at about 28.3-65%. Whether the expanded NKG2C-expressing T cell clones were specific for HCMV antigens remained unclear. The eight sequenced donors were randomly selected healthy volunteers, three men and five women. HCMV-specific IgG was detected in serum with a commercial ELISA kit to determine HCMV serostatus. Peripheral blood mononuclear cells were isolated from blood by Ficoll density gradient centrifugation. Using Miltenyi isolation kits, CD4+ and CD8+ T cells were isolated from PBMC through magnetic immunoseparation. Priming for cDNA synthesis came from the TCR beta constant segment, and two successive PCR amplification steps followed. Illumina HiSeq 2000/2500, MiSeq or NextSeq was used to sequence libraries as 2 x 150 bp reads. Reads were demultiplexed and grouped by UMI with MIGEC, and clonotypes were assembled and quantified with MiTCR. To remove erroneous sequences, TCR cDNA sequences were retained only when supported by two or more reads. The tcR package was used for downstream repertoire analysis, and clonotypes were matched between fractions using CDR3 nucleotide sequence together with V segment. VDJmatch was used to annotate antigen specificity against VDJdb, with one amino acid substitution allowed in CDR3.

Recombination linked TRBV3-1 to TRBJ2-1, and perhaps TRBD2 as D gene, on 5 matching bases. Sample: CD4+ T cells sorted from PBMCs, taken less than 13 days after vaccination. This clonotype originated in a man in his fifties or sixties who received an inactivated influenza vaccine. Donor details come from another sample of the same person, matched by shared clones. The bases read TGTGCCAGCAGCCGCGAGGGCCTCAATGAGCAGTTCTTC. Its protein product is CASSREGLNEQFF.